The present TCR beta chain was sequenced within a study of yellow fever vaccine responses in identical twins. Details on this clonotype: As yet, its antigen is unknown.

Germline V lookup: CDR1 SGHRS, CDR2 YFSETQ. V shed 2 bases and J shed 9 bases, with 15 bases lying between them. The CDR3 has 14 residues. Study observations and caveats: Reportedly, twins' vaccine T cell responses looked partly convergent and partly personalized.

TCRdb reanalysed the RT-PCR reads using MiXCR and keeps one entry per CDR3 protein. The profile covers roughly 23,000 distinct CDR3 sequences, with about three quarters appearing a single time and about 5% taken by the ten largest. The V call is TRBV5-1, the J call TRBJ2-1, with a weak D call TRBD2 (5 bases). Specimen: T cells from blood (PBMCs), unsorted or a sorted subset (not recorded which), collected before or after yellow fever vaccination (not recorded which). The sequence derives from a woman aged 18-35 years who received the yellow fever vaccine. In DNA form, the CDR3 reads TGCGCCAGCAGCTTCCAGCGGATCCTTGGTGAGCAGTTCTTC. This gives the protein CASSFQRILGEQFF.